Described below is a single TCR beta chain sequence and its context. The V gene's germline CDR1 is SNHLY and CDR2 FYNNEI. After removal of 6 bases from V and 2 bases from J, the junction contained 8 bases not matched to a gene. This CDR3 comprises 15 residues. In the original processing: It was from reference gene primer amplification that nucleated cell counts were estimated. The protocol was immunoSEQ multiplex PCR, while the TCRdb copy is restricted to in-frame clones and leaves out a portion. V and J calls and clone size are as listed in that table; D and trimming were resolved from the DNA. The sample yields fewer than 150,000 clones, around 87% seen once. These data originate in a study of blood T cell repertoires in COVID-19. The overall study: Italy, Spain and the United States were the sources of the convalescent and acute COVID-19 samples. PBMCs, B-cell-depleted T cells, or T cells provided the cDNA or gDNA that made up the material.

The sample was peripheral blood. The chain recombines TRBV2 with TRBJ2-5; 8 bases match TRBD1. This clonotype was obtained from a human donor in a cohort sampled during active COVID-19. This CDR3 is CASSLLGQAQETQYF. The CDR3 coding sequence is TGTGCCAGCAGCCTTTTGGGACAGGCACAAGAGACCCAGTACTTC.